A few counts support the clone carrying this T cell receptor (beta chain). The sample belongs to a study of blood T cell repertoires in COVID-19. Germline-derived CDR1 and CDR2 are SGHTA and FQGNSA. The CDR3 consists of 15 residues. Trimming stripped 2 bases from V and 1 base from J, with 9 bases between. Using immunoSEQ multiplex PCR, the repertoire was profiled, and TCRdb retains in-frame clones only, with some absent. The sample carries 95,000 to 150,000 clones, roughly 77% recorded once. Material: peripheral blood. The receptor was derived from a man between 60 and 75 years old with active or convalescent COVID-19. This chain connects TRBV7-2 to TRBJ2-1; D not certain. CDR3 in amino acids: CASSLSAPSYNEQFF. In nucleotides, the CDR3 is TGTGCCAGCAGCTTATCTGCGCCTTCCTACAATGAGCAGTTCTTC. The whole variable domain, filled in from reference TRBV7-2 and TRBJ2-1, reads GAGVSQSPSNKVTEKGKDVELRCDPISGHTALYWYRQSLGQGLEFLIYFQGNSAPDKSGLPSDRFSAERTGGSVSTLTIQRTQQEDSAVYLCASSLSAPSYNEQFFGPGTRLTVL.